This TCR beta chain was identified in a study of T cells in tuberculosis. Turning to the study itself: A South African cohort included IGRA-negative adolescents, latently infected IGRA-positive adolescents and adults with active tuberculosis.

This table comes from immunoSEQ multiplex PCR, and its TCRdb copy is limited to in-frame clones, with some not included. The sample consists of 20,000 to 25,000 clones, about 95% of them appearing once. CDR1 is MNHEY, CDR2 SMNVEV, per germline (reference sequence). V lost 0 bases to trimming and J lost 3 bases; unmatched junction nucleotides: 6. The CDR3 contains 18 residues. Note on this clone: Its antigen is currently unknown.

The study's findings and limits: Samples were chosen by availability of cryopreserved specimens. GMM-specific TCRs were nearer to active tuberculosis alpha repertoires, suggesting expansion.

The chain joins TRBV27 to TRBJ1-6; TRBD1 aligns across 9 bases. This clonotype was sampled from a donor aged 10-35 years with latent tuberculosis or without tuberculosis infection. Sequenced sample: PBMCs. CDR3 DNA sequence: TGTGCCAGCAGTTTATCGATGACAGGGGGATACTATAATTCACCCCTCCACTTT. Protein sequence: CASSLSMTGGYYNSPLHF.